This TCR beta chain appears in the sequencing data of a study of blood T cell repertoires in COVID-19. Study overall: The samples span acute and convalescent COVID-19 from the United States, Italy and Spain. T cells, B-cell-depleted T cells, or PBMCs supplied cDNA or gDNA.

The CDR3 covers 17 residues. CDR1 MRHNA and CDR2 SNTAGT come from the germline V gene. V lost 2 bases to trimming and J lost 4 bases, with 15 bases between them. Per the authors' pipeline: Reference gene primer amplification in the assay estimated nucleated cell counts. This table comes from immunoSEQ multiplex PCR, and its TCRdb copy is limited to in-frame clones, with some not included. V, J and clone size reflect that table, while D and trimming were determined from the DNA. The data contain 150,000 or so clones, around 73% of them singletons. The V gene is TRBV6-4, the J gene TRBJ2-6; D not resolved. The sequenced sample consisted of peripheral blood. The TCR originated in a woman between 45 and 65 years old with active or convalescent COVID-19. In nucleotides, the CDR3 is TGTGCCAGCAGTGACCCCAAACCCCTACCCGGGGCCAACGTCCTGACTTTC. Its protein is CASSDPKPLPGANVLTF.